This T cell receptor (beta chain) derives from a study of blood T cell repertoires in COVID-19. The V gene lost 1 base and the J gene lost 0 bases, with 11 bases spanning the gap. The CDR3 has 16 amino acids. CDR1 and CDR2 (germline): MNHEY, SMNVEV (reference sequence). This table comes from immunoSEQ multiplex PCR, and its TCRdb copy is limited to in-frame clones, with some not included. The sample comprises around 190,000 clones, approximately 90% of which are singletons, and about a sixth rests with the top ten. The sequencing input was peripheral blood. The sequence derives from a man aged 45-65 years with COVID-19, enrolled during active disease. This sequence joins TRBV27 and TRBJ2-3; D gene unclear. Written as DNA, the CDR3 is TGTGCCAGCAGTTTATTCGGCGCAGGAAGCACAGATACGCAGTATTTT. Translated, it gives CASSLFGAGSTDTQYF.